The 30 T cell receptor beta chains given below trace back to one sample, sequenced in a study of T cell clonality in common variable immunodeficiency (dated by TCRdb to the mid-2010s). The research as a whole found: CVID TCRbeta sequences reportedly showed fewer deletions and N-nucleotide insertions and lacked highly modified clones with 13 or more V deletions.

The library was built by means of the immunoSEQ multiplex PCR assay. In its TCRdb copy, this immuneACCESS table keeps in-frame sequences only and misses some clones. Where compared with another copy, unresolved V genes explain less than half of these, and the others have no known cause. For this sample, roughly 40,000 clones appear and none is a singleton. The top ten hold 5% to 6.5% of the sample. Their recognized antigens are unknown. The sample consisted of peripheral blood mononuclear cells. These receptors were obtained from a human donor with common variable immunodeficiency.

This clone was counted at least ten times. The CDR3 is cut off 3 residues early in the read; its end comes from the germline J gene. The chain has TRBV30 and TRBJ2-2; 8 bases align to TRBD2. CDR1 GTSNPN and CDR2 SVGIG come from the germline V gene (reference sequence). The CDR3 runs 14 residues. After removal of 7 bases from V and 6 bases from J, the junction contained 10 bases not matched to a gene. The sequenced part of the CDR3 DNA is TGTGCCTCCTCCTCGCTGACTAGCGCCGGGGAG. Translation: CASSSLTSAGE. The entire CDR3 protein reads CASSSLTSAGELFF.

This clone was counted between two and nine times. The CDR3 end falls 3 residues outside the read, so it is completed with the germline J gene. The chain uses TRBV7-6 and TRBJ2-6; possibly TRBD2 for D (5 bases). V lost 5 bases, J lost 0 bases, and 14 bases lay in between. The length of the CDR3 is 17 residues. From germline, CDR1 is SGHVS and CDR2 FNYEAQ. Incomplete CDR3 DNA: TGTGCCAGCAGCAGCGGCAGGCCCCCCTCTGGGGCCAACGTC. Its protein product is CASSSGRPPSGANV. The entire CDR3 protein is CASSSGRPPSGANVLTF.

This clone was counted many times. The read gets to within 3 residues of the CDR3 end, and the germline J gene fills in the rest. The chain links TRBV20-1 to TRBJ2-1; possible D gene TRBD2, 6 bases. Germline assignment: CDR1 DFQATT and CDR2 SNEGSKA (reference sequence). The V end was cut by 5 bases, the J end by 5 bases, with 13 bases between. The CDR3 runs to 13 residues. The CDR3 sequence is CSADTGTHNEQFF. The DNA read from the CDR3 is TGCAGTGCTGACACCGGGACTCACAATGAG.

The table lists this clone with many counts. The read ends 3 residues shy of where the CDR3 ends; the end is completed using the germline J gene. The rearrangement links TRBV5-6 to TRBJ1-2; a possible D gene is TRBD1 (6 bases). This CDR3 is 15 amino acids long. The V gene's germline CDR1 is SGHDT and CDR2 YYEEEE. Trimming removed 4 bases at V and 4 bases at J, with 17 bases between. This chain's CDR3 is CASSHHLTGSYGYTF. Partial CDR3 DNA: TGTGCCAGCAGCCATCACCTTACAGGGTCCTATGGC.

The table lists this clone with a few counts. The CDR3 extends 3 residues past the end of the read, so its final part is completed from the germline J gene. The chain couples TRBV7-9 to TRBJ2-3, with D hard to call. The CDR3 contains 14 residues. Trimming removed 0 bases at V and 3 bases at J, with 7 bases between. Germline V CDR1 and CDR2: SEHNR, FQNEAQ (reference sequence). CDR3 sequence reads: CASSLALGTDTQYF. The CDR3 DNA, read in part, is TGTGCCAGCAGCTTAGCCCTCGGTACAGATACG.

In regard to this clone: The CDR3 goes on 3 residues after the read ends, and that part is filled in from the germline J gene. V usage is TRBV19 and J usage is TRBJ2-7, with 9 bases identical to TRBD1. From germline, CDR1 is LNHDA and CDR2 SQIVND (reference sequence). The CDR3 covers 15 residues. J gave up 0 bases and V 5 bases, and 5 bases lay outside the gene matches. CDR3 DNA (partial): TGTGCCAGTAGTGTACCGGGACAGGGCTCCTACGAG. Translation gives CASSVPGQGSYE. The full CDR3 is CASSVPGQGSYEQYF.

This clone has more than one count but fewer than ten. The sequenced fragment ends 3 residues before the CDR3 boundary, so the rest is inferred from the germline J gene. The chain links TRBV10-2 to TRBJ2-7, with TRBD2 matching 11 bases. The CDR3 is 17 residues long. The germline V gene has CDR1 WSHSY and CDR2 SAAADI. V lost 6 bases, J lost 2 bases, and 12 bases stayed unmatched. CDR3 sequence reads: CASRQGTSGALPYEQYF. The DNA read from the CDR3 is TGCGCCAGCAGGCAAGGGACTAGCGGCGCGCTTCCCTACGAG.

Of note for this clone: Given a far larger clone just one base away, this is likely a sequencing read error. From the germline J gene comes the end of the CDR3, since the read stops 3 residues before it. The same CDR3 is also encoded by other DNA sequences in this sample. V gene TRBV18 combines with J gene TRBJ2-2; D unclear. The CDR3 runs to 13 residues. The V end was cut by 3 bases, the J end by 3 bases, with 5 bases between. Germline V lookup: CDR1 KGHSH, CDR2 LQKENI. The CDR3 loop is CASSPQDTGELFF. The part of the CDR3 DNA that was read is TGTGCCAGCTCACCGCAGGACACCGGGGAG.

On this clone: The read gets to within 3 residues of the CDR3 end, and the germline J gene fills in the rest. The chain joins TRBV13 to TRBJ2-5, with 10 bases lining up with TRBD1. There are 16 residues in the CDR3. The V gene end was trimmed by 6 bases and the J gene end by 5 bases; junction bases not matched to a gene: 12. The germline V gene encodes CDR1 PRHDT and CDR2 FYEKMQ (reference sequence). The covered CDR3 bases are TGTGCCAGCAGACTCCCCGACAGGGGGCAGTCGGAGACC. Translating it yields CASRLPDRGQSET. The whole CDR3 sequence reads CASRLPDRGQSETQYF.

In the case of this clone: The read comes to an end 3 residues before the CDR3 does, leaving the germline J gene to fill in the end. The V and J genes are TRBV6-2 or TRBV6-3 and TRBJ2-3; TRBD1 matches 9 bases. The CDR3 totals 15 residues. Trimming at V came to 1 base and at J to 1 base, leaving 0 bases not matched to a gene. CDR1 MNHEY and CDR2 SVGEGT come from the germline V gene. CDR3 DNA, as far as it was read: TGTGCCAGCAGTTACTGGGACAGGGGCACAGATACG. Protein product: CASSYWDRGTDT. The whole CDR3 sequence reads CASSYWDRGTDTQYF.

Concerning this clone: The read falls 3 residues short of the CDR3 end, and the missing part is taken from the germline J gene. V gene TRBV7-2 combines with J gene TRBJ2-5, with 7 bases matching TRBD1. Unmatched junction bases numbered 9, after V lost 5 bases and J lost 3 bases. The CDR3 has 15 amino acids. The V gene's germline CDR1 is SGHTA and CDR2 FQGNSA. The sequenced CDR3 bases are TGTGCCAGCAGCCCTTATTTAGGGGGCAAAGAGACC. Protein product: CASSPYLGGKET. The full CDR3 protein reads CASSPYLGGKETQYF.

The table lists this clone with many counts. The read finishes 3 residues shy of the CDR3 end, and the germline J gene is used to complete it. V gene TRBV7-9 combines with J gene TRBJ1-1, with D possibly matching TRBD1 (6 bases). Germline CDR1 reads SEHNR; CDR2 reads FQNEAQ (reference sequence). This CDR3 is built from 13 residues. V lost 5 bases and J lost 2, with 9 bases in between. The DNA read from the CDR3 is TGTGCCAGCAGCCCGGGACACAACACTGAA. Translating it yields CASSPGHNTE. The complete CDR3 protein is CASSPGHNTEAFF.

As concerns this clone: The read comes to an end 3 residues before the CDR3 does, leaving the germline J gene to fill in the end. The genes are TRBV6-2 or TRBV6-3 and TRBJ1-1; perhaps TRBD1 as D (5 bases). Trimming shortened V by 0 bases and J by 1 base, and 9 bases separated the two germline ends. There are 15 residues in the CDR3. The germline V gene encodes CDR1 MNHEY and CDR2 SVGEGT. The CDR3 reads CASSYSGRANTEAFF. The covered CDR3 bases are TGTGCCAGCAGTTACTCGGGCAGGGCGAACACTGAA.

As regards this clone: The CDR3 end falls 3 residues outside the read, so it is completed with the germline J gene. This rearrangement joins TRBV5-6 to TRBJ2-1; 9 bases align to TRBD2. The CDR3 covers 15 residues. The trim removed 10 bases at V and 3 bases at J, leaving 11 bases unmatched. Germline V gene sequence: CDR1 SGHDT, CDR2 YYEEEE. This chain's CDR3 is CASQRKAGGYNEQFF. Incomplete CDR3 DNA: TGTGCCTCACAGAGGAAAGCGGGGGGCTACAATGAG. Looking up the rest from reference TRBV5-6 and TRBJ2-1 gives the full variable domain: DAGVTQSPTHLIKTRGQQVTLRCSPKSGHDTVSWYQQALGQGPQFIFQYYEEEERQRGNFPDRFSGHQFPNYSSELNVNALLLGDSALYLCASQRKAGGYNEQFFGPGTRLTVL.

This clone was detected a few times. Read coverage stops 3 residues before the CDR3 terminus; the germline J gene supplies the remainder. V gene TRBV20-1 combines with J gene TRBJ2-5, with TRBD2 matching over 7 bases. This CDR3 comprises 17 residues. V shed 5 bases and J 4 bases; nucleotides not matched to a gene: 19. CDR1 and CDR2 from the germline V gene are DFQATT and SNEGSKA (reference sequence). The part of the CDR3 DNA that was read is TGCAGTGCTGGACGATTGACTAGCCGAAGCTCAGGAGAGACC. Translated: CSAGRLTSRSSGET. Given in full, the CDR3 is CSAGRLTSRSSGETQYF.

On this clone itself: The DNA ends 3 residues before the CDR3 does, and the rest of the CDR3 is filled in from the germline J gene. This chain links TRBV7-6 with TRBJ2-3; TRBD2 aligns across 8 bases. V lost 6 bases and J lost 6; bases outside the gene matches: 14. Germline lookup yields CDR1 SGHVS and CDR2 FNYEAQ. This CDR3 contains 16 residues. CDR3 amino acids: CASSRPAGGARDTQYF. The CDR3 DNA, read in part, is TGTGCCAGCAGTCGCCCGGCCGGGGGGGCCAGGGATACG.

About this clone: The CDR3 is cut off 3 residues early in the read; its end comes from the germline J gene. This rearrangement joins TRBV19 to TRBJ1-1, with TRBD1 matching over 9 bases. The length of the CDR3 is 19 residues. After removal of 4 bases from V and 4 bases from J, the junction contained 19 bases not matched to a gene. From germline, CDR1 is LNHDA and CDR2 SQIVND (reference sequence). The CDR3 spells CASSKGVGTGSSGPTEAFF. The covered CDR3 bases are TGTGCCAGTAGTAAGGGGGTGGGGACAGGGTCAAGCGGGCCCACTGAA.

This clone was detected many times. The CDR3 goes on 3 residues after the read ends, and that part is filled in from the germline J gene. The V call is TRBV7-3, the J call TRBJ2-1, with TRBD2 identical over 8 bases. V shed 5 bases and J 9 bases; nucleotides not matched to a gene: 12. This CDR3 has 15 residues. Germline-derived CDR1 and CDR2 are SGHTA and FQGTGA. The CDR3: CASSPRGLGASEQFF. Partial CDR3 DNA: TGTGCCAGCAGCCCACGGGGACTAGGGGCCAGTGAG.

In the case of this clone: The read terminates 3 residues before the CDR3 end, so the remaining end is supplied by the germline J gene. The chain joins TRBV5-1 to TRBJ1-4, with D uncertain. The CDR3 loop spans 14 amino acids. V was trimmed by 4 bases and J by 7 bases, leaving 14 bases between them. Germline-derived CDR1 and CDR2 are SGHRS and YFSETQ. CDR3 amino acids: CASSLPAGGEKLFF. The sequenced CDR3 bases are TGCGCCAGCAGCCTGCCCGCAGGAGGTGAAAAA.

The table lists this clone with many counts. The read finishes 3 residues shy of the CDR3 end, and the germline J gene is used to complete it. The rearrangement uses TRBV18 and TRBJ2-5; TRBD1 agrees at 10 bases. Trimming took 6 bases from V and 3 from J; bases not matched to a gene: 7. The CDR3 has 15 residues. Germline V CDR1 and CDR2: KGHSH, LQKENI. The covered CDR3 bases are TGTGCCAGCTCCCCTGGACAGGGGGTAGAAGAGACC. Translation gives CASSPGQGVEET. The whole CDR3 reads CASSPGQGVEETQYF.

This clone was recorded many times. The read gets to within 3 residues of the CDR3 end, and the germline J gene fills in the rest. The chain combines TRBV7-6 with TRBJ2-2; 10 bases fit TRBD1. This CDR3 has 15 amino acids. CDR1 and CDR2 from the germline V gene are SGHVS and FNYEAQ. The V and J ends lost 5 bases and 4 bases, in that order; junction bases with no gene match: 4. CDR3 DNA (partial): TGTGCCAGCAGCGCCGACAGGGGGCCCACCGGGGAG. The encoded protein is CASSADRGPTGE. The whole CDR3 region reads CASSADRGPTGELFF.

Remarks on this clone: The read finishes 3 residues shy of the CDR3 end, and the germline J gene is used to complete it. The chain links TRBV11-2 to TRBJ1-2; a weak D match, TRBD1 (5 bases). The germline V gene has CDR1 SGHAT and CDR2 FQNNGV. The CDR3 contains 13 residues. The DNA read from the CDR3 is TGTGCCAGCAGCTTAGATCGAAGGGGCGGC. It encodes CASSLDRRGG. The full CDR3 sequence reads CASSLDRRGGYTF. Variable domain in full (rest from reference TRBV11-2 and TRBJ1-2): EAGVAQSPRYKIIEKRQSVAFWCNPISGHATLYWYQQILGQGPKLLIQFQNNGVVDDSQLPKDRFSAERLKGVDSTLKIQPAKLEDSAVYLCASSLDRRGGYTFGSGTRLTVV.

Ten or more counts support this clone. CDR3 DNA (partial): TGCAGCGTTGGACAGGGGTTCAATCAGCCC. It yields the protein CSVGQGFNQP. The complete CDR3 protein is CSVGQGFNQPQHF. The V call is TRBV29-1, the J call TRBJ1-5; 8 positions match TRBD1. The CDR3 end is not reached by the read, which stops 3 residues before it; the germline J gene fills it in. V shed 4 bases and J 3 bases; nucleotides not matched to a gene: 2. Looked up from germline, CDR1 is SQVTM and CDR2 is ANQGSEA. The length of the CDR3 is 13 residues.

This clone was picked up many times. With the read ending 3 residues before the CDR3 end, the germline J gene is used to fill in that end. The chain links TRBV5-1 to TRBJ1-1, with a possible D match to TRBD1 (5 bases). This CDR3 region has 13 residues. Germline V gene lookup returns CDR1 SGHRS and CDR2 YFSETQ. The CDR3 DNA, read in part, is TGCGCCAGCAGCTTGTTGGAGACAGAAGAA. This encodes CASSLLETEE. The entire CDR3 sequence reads CASSLLETEEAFF.

Comments on this clone: Read sequence stops 3 residues before the CDR3 end, and the germline J gene provides the missing end. The chain uses TRBV2 and TRBJ2-7, with D maybe TRBD2 (7 bases). The CDR3 sequence is 15 residues long. Trimming cost V 4 bases and J 1 base, with 14 bases left between them. Germline CDR1 reads SNHLY; CDR2 reads FYNNEI. The sequenced part of the CDR3 DNA is TGTGCCAGCAGTGTAGGCGGGGGCGCATCCTACGAG. Translation: CASSVGGGASYE. The whole CDR3 reads CASSVGGGASYEQYF.

To note about this clone: The CDR3 goes on 3 residues after the read ends, and that part is filled in from the germline J gene. The chain employs TRBV10-3 and TRBJ1-6; 7 bases agree with TRBD1. The germline CDR1 and CDR2 sequences are ENHRY and SYGVKD. The CDR3 extends over 14 amino acids. V shed 5 bases and J 7 bases; nucleotides not matched to a gene: 5. The CDR3 protein is CAISIYRGNSPLHF. Partial CDR3 DNA: TGTGCCATCAGTATATACAGGGGAAATTCACCC.

The part of the CDR3 DNA that was read is TGTGCCAGCAGCCCAGGGGGTTCCTACGAG. It is translated as CASSPGGSYE. The entire CDR3 is CASSPGGSYEQYF. The chain is built from TRBV5-4 and TRBJ2-7, with 7 positions matching TRBD1. Sequencing ends 3 residues short of the CDR3 end; the germline J gene provides the rest. CDR1 SGHNT and CDR2 YYREEE come from the germline V gene (reference sequence). V was clipped by 4 bases and J by 1 base; unmatched bases: 2. This CDR3 comprises 13 residues. Drawing the rest from reference TRBV5-4 and TRBJ2-7, the complete variable domain is ETGVTQSPTHLIKTRGQQVTLRCSSQSGHNTVSWYQQALGQGPQFIFQYYREEENGRGNFPPRFSGLQFPNYSSELNVNALELDDSALYLCASSPGGSYEQYFGPGTRLTVT.

A word on this clone: The read stops 3 residues short of the end of the CDR3; the missing end is completed from the germline J gene. The chain recombines TRBV6-2 or TRBV6-3 with TRBJ1-1; 7 bases fit TRBD1. Germline CDR1 reads MNHEY; CDR2 reads SVGEGT. V gave up 6 bases and J gave up 4 bases; unmatched junction bases: 11. The CDR3 sequence is 15 residues long. The CDR3 sequence is CASSRATGLVTEAFF. The part of the CDR3 DNA that was read is TGTGCCAGCAGCCGCGCGACAGGGTTGGTCACTGAA.

In its sample, this clone was seen a few times. The read terminates 3 residues before the CDR3 end, so the remaining end is supplied by the germline J gene. The chain employs TRBV19 and TRBJ2-1; 8 positions agree with TRBD2. The V and J ends lost 5 bases and 4 bases, in that order; junction bases with no gene match: 10. Looked up from germline, CDR1 is LNHDA and CDR2 is SQIVND (reference sequence). The CDR3 consists of 16 residues. The CDR3 here is CASSPRGSGEYNEQFF. The sequenced CDR3 bases are TGTGCCAGTAGTCCCCGGGGTAGCGGGGAGTACAATGAG.

This clone turned up a few times. Coverage ceases 3 residues before the CDR3 finishes, and the germline J gene fills in the end. This chain connects TRBV5-1 to TRBJ2-7; D is perhaps TRBD1 (6 bases). The CDR3 runs 14 residues. Germline V gene data show CDR1 as SGHRS and CDR2 as YFSETQ. V lost 4 bases to trimming and J lost 4 bases, with 15 bases between them. The covered CDR3 bases are TGCGCCAGCAGCCCGGGGACAATGGGATACGAG. Translated: CASSPGTMGYE. The CDR3 in its entirety is CASSPGTMGYEQYF. Full variable domain (outside the CDR3, taken from reference TRBV5-1 and TRBJ2-7): KAGVTQTPRYLIKTRGQQVTLSCSPISGHRSVSWYQQTPGQGLQFLFEYFSETQRNKGNFPGRFSGRQFSNSRSEMNVSTLELGDSALYLCASSPGTMGYEQYFGPGTRLTVT.